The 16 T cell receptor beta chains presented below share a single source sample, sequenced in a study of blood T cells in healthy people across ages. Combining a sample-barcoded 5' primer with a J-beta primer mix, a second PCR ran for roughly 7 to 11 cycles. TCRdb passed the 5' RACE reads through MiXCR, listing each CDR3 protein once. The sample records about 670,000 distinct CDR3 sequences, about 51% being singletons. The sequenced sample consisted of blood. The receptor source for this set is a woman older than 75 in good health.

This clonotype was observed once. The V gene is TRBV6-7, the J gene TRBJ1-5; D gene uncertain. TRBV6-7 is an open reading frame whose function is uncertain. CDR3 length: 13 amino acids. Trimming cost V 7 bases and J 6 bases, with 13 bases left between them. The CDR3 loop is CASTRGFGQPQHF. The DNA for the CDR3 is TGTGCCAGCACCCGCGGTTTTGGTCAGCCCCAGCATTTT.

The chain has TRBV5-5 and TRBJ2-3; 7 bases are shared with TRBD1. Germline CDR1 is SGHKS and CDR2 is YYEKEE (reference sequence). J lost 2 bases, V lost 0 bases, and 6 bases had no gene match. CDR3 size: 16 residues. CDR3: CASSLGLGQYTDTQYF. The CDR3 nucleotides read TGTGCCAGCAGCTTGGGGTTGGGACAGTACACAGATACGCAGTATTTT.

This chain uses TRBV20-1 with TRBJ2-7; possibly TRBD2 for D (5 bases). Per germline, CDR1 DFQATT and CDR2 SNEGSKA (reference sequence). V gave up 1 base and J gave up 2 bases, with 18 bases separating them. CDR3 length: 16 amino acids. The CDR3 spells CSARAHRAGGPYEQYF. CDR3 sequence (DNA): TGCAGTGCTAGAGCTCATCGTGCTGGCGGGCCCTACGAGCAGTACTTC.

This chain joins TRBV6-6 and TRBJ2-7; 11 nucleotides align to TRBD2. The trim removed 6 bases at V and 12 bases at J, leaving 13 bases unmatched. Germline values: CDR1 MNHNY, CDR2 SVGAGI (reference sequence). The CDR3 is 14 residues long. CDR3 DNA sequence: TGTGCCAGCAGGCCTACTAGCGGGAGTTACGAAGCGTACTTC. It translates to CASRPTSGSYEAYF.

CDR3 bases: TGTGCCAGCAGAGATGCTCAGGGGGTAGGAGGCACTGAAGCTTTCTTT. This translates into CASRDAQGVGGTEAFF. The gene calls are TRBV6-2 or TRBV6-3 and TRBJ1-1, with 7 bases matching TRBD1. Germline loops: CDR1 MNHEY, CDR2 SVGEGT. CDR3 length: 16 residues. Trimming took 6 bases from V and 4 from J; bases not matched to a gene: 14.

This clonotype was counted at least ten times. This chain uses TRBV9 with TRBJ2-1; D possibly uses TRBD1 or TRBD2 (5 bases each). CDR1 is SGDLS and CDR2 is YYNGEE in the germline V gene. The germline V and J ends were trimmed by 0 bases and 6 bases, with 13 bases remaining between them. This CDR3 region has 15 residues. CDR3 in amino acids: CASSVEGAGSNEQFF. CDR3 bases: TGTGCCAGCAGCGTAGAAGGAGCAGGGAGCAATGAGCAGTTCTTC. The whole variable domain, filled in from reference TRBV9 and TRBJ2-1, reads DSGVTQTPKHLITATGQRVTLRCSPRSGDLSVYWYQQSLDQGLQFLIQYYNGEERAKGNILERFSAQQFPDLHSELNLSSLELGDSALYFCASSVEGAGSNEQFFGPGTRLTVL.

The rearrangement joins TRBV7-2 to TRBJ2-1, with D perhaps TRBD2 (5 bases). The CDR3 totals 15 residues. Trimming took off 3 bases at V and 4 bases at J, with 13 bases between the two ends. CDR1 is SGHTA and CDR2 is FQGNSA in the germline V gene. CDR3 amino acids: CASSLYRLTYNEQFF. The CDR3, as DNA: TGTGCCAGCAGCTTGTACAGACTAACATACAATGAGCAGTTCTTC.

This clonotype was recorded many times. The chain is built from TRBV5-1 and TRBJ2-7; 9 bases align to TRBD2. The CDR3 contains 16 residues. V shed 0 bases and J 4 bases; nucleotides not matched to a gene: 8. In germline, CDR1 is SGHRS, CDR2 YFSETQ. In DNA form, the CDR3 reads TGCGCCAGCAGCTTGGCTGGCGGGAGGGATAAATACGAGCAGTACTTC. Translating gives CASSLAGGRDKYEQYF.

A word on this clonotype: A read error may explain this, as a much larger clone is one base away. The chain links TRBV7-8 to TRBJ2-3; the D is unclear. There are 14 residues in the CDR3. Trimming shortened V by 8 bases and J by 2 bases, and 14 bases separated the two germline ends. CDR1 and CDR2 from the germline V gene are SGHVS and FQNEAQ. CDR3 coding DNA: TGTGCCAGCGCAAACGGCGGTAACACAGATACGCAGTATTTT. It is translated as CASANGGNTDTQYF.

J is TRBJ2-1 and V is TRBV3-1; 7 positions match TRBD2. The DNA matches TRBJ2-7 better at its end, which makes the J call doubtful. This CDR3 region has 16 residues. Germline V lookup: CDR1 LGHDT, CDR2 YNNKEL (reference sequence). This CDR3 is CASSPAWGGGYNEQYF. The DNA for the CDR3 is TGTGCCAGCAGCCCTGCGTGGGGCGGGGGATACAATGAGCAGTACTTC.

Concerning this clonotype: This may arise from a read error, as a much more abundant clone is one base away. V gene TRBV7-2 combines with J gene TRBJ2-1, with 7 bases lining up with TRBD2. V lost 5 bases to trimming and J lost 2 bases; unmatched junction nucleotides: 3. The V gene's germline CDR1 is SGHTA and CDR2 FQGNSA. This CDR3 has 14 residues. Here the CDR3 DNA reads TGTGCCAGCAGCGAGGGAGGGCCCTACAATGAGCAGTTCTTC. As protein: CASSEGGPYNEQFF.

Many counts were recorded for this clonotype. The CDR3 spells CASSSGTENYGYTF. CDR3 DNA: TGTGCCAGCAGTTCCGGGACGGAGAACTATGGCTACACCTTC. The rearrangement links TRBV27 to TRBJ1-2; D is possibly TRBD1 (5 bases). The CDR3 covers 14 residues. The V gene's germline CDR1 is MNHEY and CDR2 SMNVEV (reference sequence). Trimming pared 4 bases from V and 2 bases from J, leaving 11 bases between.

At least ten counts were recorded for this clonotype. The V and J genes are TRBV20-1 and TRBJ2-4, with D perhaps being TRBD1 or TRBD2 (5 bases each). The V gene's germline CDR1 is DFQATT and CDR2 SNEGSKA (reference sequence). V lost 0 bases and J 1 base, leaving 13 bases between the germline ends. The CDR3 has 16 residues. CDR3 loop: CSARDLGRSAKNIQYF. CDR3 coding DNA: TGCAGTGCTAGAGATCTGGGACGGAGCGCCAAAAACATTCAGTACTTC.

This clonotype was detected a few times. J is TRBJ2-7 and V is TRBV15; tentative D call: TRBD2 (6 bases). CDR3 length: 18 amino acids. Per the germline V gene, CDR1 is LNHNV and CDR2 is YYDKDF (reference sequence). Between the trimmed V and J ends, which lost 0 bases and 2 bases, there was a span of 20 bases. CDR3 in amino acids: CATSRDQSAGLFAYEQYF. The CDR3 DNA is TGTGCCACCAGCAGAGATCAATCGGCGGGGCTCTTCGCCTACGAGCAGTACTTC. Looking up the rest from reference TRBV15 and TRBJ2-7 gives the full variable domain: DAMVIQNPRYQVTQFGKPVTLSCSQTLNHNVMYWYQQKSSQAPKLLFHYYDKDFNNEADTPDNFQSRRPNTSFCFLDIRSPGLGDTAMYLCATSRDQSAGLFAYEQYFGPGTRLTVT.

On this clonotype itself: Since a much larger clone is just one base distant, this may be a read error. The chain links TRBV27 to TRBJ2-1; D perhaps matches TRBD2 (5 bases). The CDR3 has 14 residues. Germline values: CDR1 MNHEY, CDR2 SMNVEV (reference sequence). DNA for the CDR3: TGTACCAGCAGTTCCGGGAACTCCTACAATGAGCAGTTCTTC. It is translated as CTSSSGNSYNEQFF.

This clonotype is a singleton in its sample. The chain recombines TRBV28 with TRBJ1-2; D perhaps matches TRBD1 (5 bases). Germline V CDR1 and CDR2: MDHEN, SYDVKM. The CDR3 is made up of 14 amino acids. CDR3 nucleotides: TGTCTAACAACCCCACGGGGGGGAGGCTATGGCTACACCTTC. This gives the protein CLTTPRGGGYGYTF.